This T cell receptor (beta chain) was profiled in a study of shared clonotypes between healthy human individuals. Study outcomes and limitations: Some naive CD4 clonotypes, 4% to 6%, turned up in common across a handful of donors. Incompleteness in sorted-subset sequencing, despite large depth, was shown by rarefaction.

As concerns this clone: Its antigen is not known.

Germline assignment: CDR1 LNHDA and CDR2 SQIVND (reference sequence). Trimming stripped 4 bases from V and 4 bases from J, with 16 bases between. The CDR3 has 15 residues. Genomic DNA of every subset was divided equally among multiple immunoSEQ plates. Replicate PCRs from sorted subsets contained roughly 200 ng DNA, which is approximately 30,000 T cell genomes. TCRdb's table, derived via immunoSEQ multiplex PCR, lists solely in-frame clones and lacks some. The profile shows more than 2 million clones, roughly 95% of them singletons. Material for sequencing was naive CD4+ T cells sorted from blood. Specified subset: CD45RA+ positively selected. The rearrangement links TRBV19 to TRBJ1-2, with a possible D match to TRBD1 (5 bases). The TCR comes from a man aged 18 to 29 in good health. The CDR3 here is CASSKRGQGTYGYTF. In DNA form, the CDR3 reads TGTGCCAGTAGTAAGAGGGGTCAGGGAACCTATGGCTACACCTTC.